This T cell receptor beta chain originates from a study of blood T cells in healthy people across ages. Worth noting for this clonotype: Its target is unknown.

Looked up from germline, CDR1 is SGHTA and CDR2 is FQGTGA. This CDR3 spans 14 amino acids. The V and J ends lost 1 base and 9 bases respectively, with 10 bases between them. Study outcomes and limitations: Per-million-T-cell TCR beta diversity fell roughly linearly with age.

For the second PCR, which ran for roughly 7 to 11 cycles, a sample-barcoded 5' primer and a J-beta primer mix were used. Every cDNA molecule carried a tag from a template-switch adaptor bearing 12 random nucleotides. TCRdb passed the 5' RACE reads through MiXCR, listing each CDR3 protein once. The profile covers approximately 2,000,000 distinct CDR3 sequences, with about 39% appearing a single time and approximately 22% taken by the ten largest. The chain has TRBV7-3 and TRBJ1-6; TRBD1 is a possible D gene (5 bases). Sequenced input: blood. This receptor was taken from a human donor in good health. This chain's CDR3 is CASSLSVGGSPLHF. The CDR3, as DNA: TGTGCCAGCAGCTTAAGCGTTGGGGGTTCACCCCTCCACTTT.